Presented here are 2 T cell receptor beta chains from one specimen sequenced in a study of blood T cell repertoires in COVID-19. The protocol was immunoSEQ multiplex PCR, while the TCRdb copy is restricted to in-frame clones and leaves out a portion. The table includes 50,000 to 65,000 clones, almost 95% detected once. The material sequenced was peripheral blood. These receptors were obtained from a man aged 45-65 years with active COVID-19.

Here the CDR3 DNA reads TGTGCCAGCAGCTTAGATACAGGCGGAATCCTTAACTATGGCTACACCTTC. The encoded protein is CASSLDTGGILNYGYTF. The V call is TRBV7-2, the J call TRBJ1-2; TRBD1 might be the D (5 bases). The CDR3 extends over 17 amino acids. CDR1 is SGHTA, CDR2 FQGNSA, per germline. V shed 1 base and J shed 1 base, with 16 bases lying between them.

J is TRBJ2-7 and V is TRBV15; 9 bases are shared with TRBD1. The germline CDR1 and CDR2 sequences are LNHNV and YYDKDF (reference sequence). The ends lost 5 bases at V and 4 bases at J; junction bases unmatched: 6. CDR3 size: 14 residues. CDR3 residues: CATSAPGTGYEQYF. The CDR3, as DNA: TGTGCCACCAGCGCCCCCGGGACAGGGTACGAGCAGTACTTC. Full variable domain (outside the CDR3, taken from reference TRBV15 and TRBJ2-7): DAMVIQNPRYQVTQFGKPVTLSCSQTLNHNVMYWYQQKSSQAPKLLFHYYDKDFNNEADTPDNFQSRRPNTSFCFLDIRSPGLGDTAMYLCATSAPGTGYEQYFGPGTRLTVT.